This T cell receptor beta chain comes out of a study of blood T cell repertoires in COVID-19. Study background: PBMCs, B-cell-depleted T cells, or T cells provided the cDNA or gDNA that made up the material.

Profiling relied on immunoSEQ multiplex PCR, and the TCRdb table lists in-frame clones only, not all of them. The data hold roughly 200,000 clones, with roughly 85% observed a single time. Germline CDR1 is SGHDN and CDR2 is FVKESK. The CDR3 consists of 15 residues. V gave up 1 base and J gave up 6 bases; unmatched junction bases: 5. The receptor was isolated from a man aged 35-49 years who had recovered from COVID-19. V gene TRBV14 combines with J gene TRBJ2-1; TRBD2 matches at 8 bases. The sequenced sample consisted of PBMCs or T cells enriched from blood (not recorded which). CDR3: CASSQAGTRVNEQFF. The CDR3 DNA is TGTGCCAGCAGCCAAGCCGGGACTAGGGTCAATGAGCAGTTCTTC.